This TCR beta chain was profiled in a study of T cells in Graves' hyperthyroidism and ophthalmopathy. Study conclusions and caveats: Ophthalmopathy was identified by the model a median approximately 6.4 months ahead of onset.

The CDR3 sequence is 11 residues long. The V end was cut by 6 bases, the J end by 9 bases, with 9 bases between. This clonotype was found many times. As yet, its antigen is unknown. Authors of the study amplified TCR beta CDR3 regions from RNA transcripts. A set of HTBI primers served as the primers for a first-round RT-PCR of the TCR CDR3. TCRdb called the multiplex PCR reads again in MiXCR, with one record for every CDR3 protein. The sample records around 450,000 distinct CDR3 sequences, approximately 14% being singletons. The sample was blood. V usage is TRBV12-3 or TRBV12-4 and J usage is TRBJ2-1; the D gene is possibly TRBD2 (6 bases). This TCR came from a woman under 30 with Graves' hyperthyroidism. The CDR3 protein is CASRYGSEQFF. Written as DNA, the CDR3 is TGTGCCAGCAGATACGGGAGTGAGCAGTTCTTC.